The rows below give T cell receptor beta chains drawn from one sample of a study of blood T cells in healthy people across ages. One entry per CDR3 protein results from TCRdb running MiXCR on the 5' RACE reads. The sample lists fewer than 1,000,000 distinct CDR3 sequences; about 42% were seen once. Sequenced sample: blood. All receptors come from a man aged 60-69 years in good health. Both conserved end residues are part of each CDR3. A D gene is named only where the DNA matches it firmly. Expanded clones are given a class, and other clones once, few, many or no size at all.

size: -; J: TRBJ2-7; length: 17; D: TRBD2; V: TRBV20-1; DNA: TGCAGTGCTAGAACTAGCGGGGGCGCACAGGGGTACAATGAGCAGTACTTC; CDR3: CSARTSGGAQGYNEQYF
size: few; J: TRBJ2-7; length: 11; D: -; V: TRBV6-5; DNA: TGTGCCAGCAGGTCGAGGTACGAGCAGTACTTC; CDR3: CASRSRYEQYF
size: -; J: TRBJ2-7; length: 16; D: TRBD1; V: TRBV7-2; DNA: TGTGCCAGCAGCTTAAGTCCCACCCAGGGGGCCTACGAGCAGTACTTC; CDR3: CASSLSPTQGAYEQYF
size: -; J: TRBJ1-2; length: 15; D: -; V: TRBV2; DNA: TGTGCCAGCAAGGCAGGGAAGGGAGCTAACTATGGCTACACCTTC; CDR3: CASKAGKGANYGYTF
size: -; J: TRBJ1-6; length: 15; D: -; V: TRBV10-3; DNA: TGTGCCACCACGGAGGGGGGGCAAGTCTTCCTGCCCCTCCACTTT; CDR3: CATTEGGQVFLPLHF
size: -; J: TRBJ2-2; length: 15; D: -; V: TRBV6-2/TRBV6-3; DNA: TGTGCCAGCAGTTACGAGGGACTTGGGGCCGGGGAGCTGTTTTTT; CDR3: CASSYEGLGAGELFF
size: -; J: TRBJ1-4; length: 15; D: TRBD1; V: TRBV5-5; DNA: TGTGCCAGCAGCTCCCCGGGACAGGGAAATGAAAAACTGTTTTTT; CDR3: CASSSPGQGNEKLFF
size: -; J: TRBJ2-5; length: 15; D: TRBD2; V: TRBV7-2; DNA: TGTGCCAGCAGGGGGGGGACTACCTATATGAGAACCCAGTACTTC; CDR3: CASRGGTTYMRTQYF
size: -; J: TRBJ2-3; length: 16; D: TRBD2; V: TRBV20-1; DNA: TGCAGTGCTACGGTTATAGCGGGGGAGGGCGCAGATACGCAGTATTTT; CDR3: CSATVIAGEGADTQYF
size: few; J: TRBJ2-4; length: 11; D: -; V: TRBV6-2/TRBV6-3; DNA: TGTGCCAGCGGCAGGATAGACATTCAGTACTTC; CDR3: CASGRIDIQYF
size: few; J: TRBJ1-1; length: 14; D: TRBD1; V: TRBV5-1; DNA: TGCGCCAGCAGCTTTCCCGGGACAGGGGACGAAGCTTTCTTT; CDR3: CASSFPGTGDEAFF
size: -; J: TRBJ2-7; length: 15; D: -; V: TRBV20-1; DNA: TGCAGTGCCAGTGGGGTGATTTGGGACTCCTACGAGCAGTACTTC; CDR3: CSASGVIWDSYEQYF
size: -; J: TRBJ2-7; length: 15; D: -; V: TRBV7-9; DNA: TGTGCCAGCAGCCTGACCGACGGACTAACCTACGAGCAGTACTTC; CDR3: CASSLTDGLTYEQYF
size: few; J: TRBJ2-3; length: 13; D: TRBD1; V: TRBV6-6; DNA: TGTGCCAGCAGTTTGACAGGGTTAGATACGCAGTATTTT; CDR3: CASSLTGLDTQYF
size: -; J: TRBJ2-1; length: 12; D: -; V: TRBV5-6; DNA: TGTGCCAGCAGCTTATATGGATACGAGCAGTTCTTC; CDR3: CASSLYGYEQFF
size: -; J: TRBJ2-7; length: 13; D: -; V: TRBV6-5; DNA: TGTGCCAGCAGTTACACAAACTCGGGGGAGCAGTACTTC; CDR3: CASSYTNSGEQYF
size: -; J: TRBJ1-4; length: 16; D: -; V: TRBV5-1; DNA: TGCGCCAGCAGCCCGATGACCTCGGCAACTAATGAAAAACTGTTTTTT; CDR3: CASSPMTSATNEKLFF
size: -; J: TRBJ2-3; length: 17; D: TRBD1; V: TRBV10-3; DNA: TGTGCCATCAGTGACGACTTCCGGGACAGGGAACGAGATACGCAGTATTTT; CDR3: CAISDDFRDRERDTQYF
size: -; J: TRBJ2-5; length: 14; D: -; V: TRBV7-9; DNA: TGTGCCAGCAGCTTAAGTAGGGGATTGGAGACCCAGTACTTC; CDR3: CASSLSRGLETQYF
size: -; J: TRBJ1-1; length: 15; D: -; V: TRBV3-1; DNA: TGTGCCAGCAGCCTTTCAACGGGGCTGGGCACTGAAGCTTTCTTT; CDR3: CASSLSTGLGTEAFF
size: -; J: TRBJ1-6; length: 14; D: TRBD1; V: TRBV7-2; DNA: TGTGCCAGCAGCTCTGACAGGGTTCACTCACCCCTCCACTTT; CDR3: CASSSDRVHSPLHF
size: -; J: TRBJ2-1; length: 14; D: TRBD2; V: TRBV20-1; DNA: TGCAGTGCTAGAGATCTAGCGGGGTACAATGAGCAGTTCTTC; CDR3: CSARDLAGYNEQFF
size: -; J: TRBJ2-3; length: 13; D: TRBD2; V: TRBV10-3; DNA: TGTGCCATCAGGGGGACTAGCCCAGATACGCAGTATTTT; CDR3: CAIRGTSPDTQYF
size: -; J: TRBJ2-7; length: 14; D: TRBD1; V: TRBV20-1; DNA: TGCAGTGCTAGAGACAGGGGGCAAGCTGGGGAGCAGTACTTC; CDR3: CSARDRGQAGEQYF
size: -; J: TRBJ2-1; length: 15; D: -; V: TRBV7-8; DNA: TGTGCCAGCAGCTTAATAACAGGGCCCTACAATGAGCAGTTCTTC; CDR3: CASSLITGPYNEQFF
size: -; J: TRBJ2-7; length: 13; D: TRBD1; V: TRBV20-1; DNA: TGCAGTGCCACTGACAGGGGCAACTACGAGCAGTACTTC; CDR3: CSATDRGNYEQYF
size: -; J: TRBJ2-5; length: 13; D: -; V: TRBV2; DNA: TGTGCCAGCATTCGGAGGACCCTAGAGACCCAGTACTTC; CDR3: CASIRRTLETQYF
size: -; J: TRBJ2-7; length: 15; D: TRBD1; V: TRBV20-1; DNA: TGCAGTGCGACCCCGACAGGGCAGTCTTGGTACGAGCAGTACTTC; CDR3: CSATPTGQSWYEQYF
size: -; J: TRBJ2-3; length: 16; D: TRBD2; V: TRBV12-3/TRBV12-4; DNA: TGTGCCAGCAGTCCGAATCTCCCGGGGGGAGGCGATACGCAGTATTTT; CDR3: CASSPNLPGGGDTQYF
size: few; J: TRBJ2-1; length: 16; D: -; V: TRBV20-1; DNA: TGCAGTGCTAGAGATCGGACGGGGGGCGACTACAATGAGCAGTTCTTC; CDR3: CSARDRTGGDYNEQFF
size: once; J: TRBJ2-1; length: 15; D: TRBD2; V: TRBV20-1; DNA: TGCAGTGGCGCACGGACTAGCGGGGGGACCGATGAGCAGTTCTTC; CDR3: CSGARTSGGTDEQFF
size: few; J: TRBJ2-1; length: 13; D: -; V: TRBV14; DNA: TGTGCCAGCAGCCAAGAAAGGAGCAATGAGCAGTTCTTC; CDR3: CASSQERSNEQFF
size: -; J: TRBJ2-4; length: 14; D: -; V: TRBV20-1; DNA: TGCAGTGCTAGGGATGAGGGGCCAGTAAACATTCAGTACTTC; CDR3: CSARDEGPVNIQYF
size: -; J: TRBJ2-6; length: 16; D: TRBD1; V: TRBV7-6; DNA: TGTGCCAGCAGCTTAGAGGGGGCTCCTGGGGCCAACGTCCTGACTTTC; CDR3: CASSLEGAPGANVLTF
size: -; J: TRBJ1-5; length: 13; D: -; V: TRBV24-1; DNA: TGTGCCACCAGTGGTGGGGCCAATCAGCCCCAGCATTTT; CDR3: CATSGGANQPQHF
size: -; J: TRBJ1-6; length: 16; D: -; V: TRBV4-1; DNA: TGCGCCAGCAGCCAAGAAGGTTACAGGGCTGGCTCACCCCTCCACTTT; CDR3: CASSQEGYRAGSPLHF
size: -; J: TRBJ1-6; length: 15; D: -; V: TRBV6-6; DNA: TGTGCCATCCAGACCGACTACTCCTATAATTCACCCCTCCACTTT; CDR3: CAIQTDYSYNSPLHF
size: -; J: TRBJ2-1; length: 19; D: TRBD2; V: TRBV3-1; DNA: TGTGCCAGCAGCCATTTCTCCTACCCTAGCGGGGGTCTTGAGGATGAGCAGTTCTTC; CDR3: CASSHFSYPSGGLEDEQFF
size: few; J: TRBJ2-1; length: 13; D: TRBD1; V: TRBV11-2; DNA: TGTACCAGCCGGGACAGCTCCTACAATGAGCAGTTCTTC; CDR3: CTSRDSSYNEQFF
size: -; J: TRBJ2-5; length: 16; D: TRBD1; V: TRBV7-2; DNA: TGTGCCAGCAGCTTGGGACAGGGAGGGAGGCAAGAGACCCAGTACTTC; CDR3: CASSLGQGGRQETQYF
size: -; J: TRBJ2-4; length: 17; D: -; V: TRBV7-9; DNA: TGTGCCAGCAGCCTAGCTAACAGGGACGGGGTCAAAAACATTCAGTACTTC; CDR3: CASSLANRDGVKNIQYF
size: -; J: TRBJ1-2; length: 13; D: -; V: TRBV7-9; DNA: TGTGCCAGCAGCTTGTCAACAACGGAGGGCTACACCTTC; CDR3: CASSLSTTEGYTF
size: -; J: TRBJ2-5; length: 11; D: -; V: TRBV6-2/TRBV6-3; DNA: TGTGCCACCAAAGGTCCAGAGACCCAGTACTTC; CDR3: CATKGPETQYF